This is a list of T cell receptor beta chains from one sample in a study of T-cell reconstitution after alpha-beta-depleted transplantation in children. TCRdb called the PCR reads again in MiXCR, with one record for every CDR3 protein. This table has 600,000 to 700,000 distinct CDR3 sequences, over 10% appearing once. The sample here was PBMCs, taken before TCRalphabeta/CD19-depleted stem cell transplant. Source of these receptors: a girl between 2 and 10 years old with congenital amegakaryocytic thrombocytopenia, due to receive a stem cell transplant. CDR3s include the opening cysteine and the closing phenylalanine or tryptophan. The D gene is left open where the match is weak. Only part of the rows carry a size: once, few, many, or a class if the clone is expanded.

V gene: TRBV29-1; clone size: NA; D gene: NA; J gene: TRBJ2-7; CDR3 length: 13; CDR3 protein: CSVVPDNSYEQYF; CDR3 DNA: TGCAGCGTTGTCCCTGACAACTCCTACGAGCAGTACTTC
V gene: TRBV5-1; clone size: many; D gene: NA; J gene: TRBJ2-1; CDR3 length: 13; CDR3 protein: CASSLSLYNEQFF; CDR3 DNA: TGCGCCAGCAGCCTCTCCTTATACAATGAGCAGTTCTTC
V gene: TRBV12-5; clone size: once; D gene: NA; J gene: TRBJ2-7; CDR3 length: 15; CDR3 protein: CASGETGGSSYEQYF; CDR3 DNA: TGTGCTAGTGGCGAAACTGGGGGGAGCTCCTACGAGCAGTACTTC
V gene: TRBV10-3; clone size: NA; D gene: NA; J gene: TRBJ1-4; CDR3 length: 15; CDR3 protein: CAIRSSGRANEKLFF; CDR3 DNA: TGTGCCATCAGATCAAGCGGGAGAGCTAATGAAAAACTGTTTTTT
V gene: TRBV6-1; clone size: many; D gene: TRBD1; J gene: TRBJ2-1; CDR3 length: 16; CDR3 protein: CASSEIPGQVYNEQFF; CDR3 DNA: TGTGCCAGCAGTGAGATACCGGGACAGGTGTACAATGAGCAGTTCTTC
V gene: TRBV7-8; clone size: many; D gene: NA; J gene: TRBJ1-1; CDR3 length: 15; CDR3 protein: CASSSLGGMNTEAFF; CDR3 DNA: TGTGCCAGCAGCTCCCTCGGCGGCATGAACACTGAAGCTTTCTTT
V gene: TRBV5-1; clone size: few; D gene: TRBD1; J gene: TRBJ2-7; CDR3 length: 15; CDR3 protein: CASSVTGAETYEQYF; CDR3 DNA: TGCGCCAGCAGCGTGACAGGGGCGGAAACCTACGAGCAGTACTTC
V gene: TRBV20-1; clone size: few; D gene: NA; J gene: TRBJ2-7; CDR3 length: 11; CDR3 protein: CSASDYYEQYF; CDR3 DNA: TGCAGTGCTAGCGACTACTACGAGCAGTACTTC
V gene: TRBV5-1; clone size: many; D gene: TRBD2; J gene: TRBJ2-1; CDR3 length: 15; CDR3 protein: CASSLVAGGWNEQFF; CDR3 DNA: TGCGCCAGCAGCTTGGTAGCGGGAGGATGGAATGAGCAGTTCTTC
V gene: TRBV20-1; clone size: NA; D gene: TRBD2; J gene: TRBJ2-7; CDR3 length: 19; CDR3 protein: CSARDVGLAGNTYSYEQYF; CDR3 DNA: TGCAGTGCTAGAGATGTCGGACTAGCGGGAAATACCTACTCCTACGAGCAGTACTTC
V gene: TRBV5-4; clone size: many; D gene: TRBD2; J gene: TRBJ2-7; CDR3 length: 14; CDR3 protein: CASSDTGGIHEQYF; CDR3 DNA: TGTGCCAGCAGCGATACGGGAGGGATACACGAGCAGTACTTC
V gene: TRBV28; clone size: NA; D gene: TRBD2; J gene: TRBJ2-1; CDR3 length: 17; CDR3 protein: CASSPRLAGDGEDEQFF; CDR3 DNA: TGTGCCAGCAGCCCGAGACTAGCGGGAGACGGAGAGGATGAGCAGTTCTTC
V gene: TRBV2; clone size: few; D gene: TRBD1; J gene: TRBJ1-6; CDR3 length: 14; CDR3 protein: CARGPGQGMSPLHF; CDR3 DNA: TGTGCCAGGGGACCGGGACAGGGTATGTCACCCCTCCACTTT
V gene: TRBV5-6; clone size: many; D gene: NA; J gene: TRBJ2-3; CDR3 length: 15; CDR3 protein: CASSFRVPWTDTQYF; CDR3 DNA: TGTGCCAGCAGCTTCCGGGTTCCCTGGACAGATACGCAGTATTTT
V gene: TRBV6-1; clone size: NA; D gene: NA; J gene: TRBJ2-2; CDR3 length: 14; CDR3 protein: CASYVGFNTGELFF; CDR3 DNA: TGTGCCAGTTACGTGGGATTCAACACCGGGGAGCTGTTTTTT
V gene: TRBV20-1; clone size: NA; D gene: TRBD1; J gene: TRBJ2-5; CDR3 length: 14; CDR3 protein: CSVAGTGIGETQYF; CDR3 DNA: TGCAGTGTCGCCGGGACAGGGATTGGAGAGACCCAGTACTTC
V gene: TRBV29-1; clone size: NA; D gene: TRBD2; J gene: TRBJ2-5; CDR3 length: 14; CDR3 protein: CSVGTSARSETQYF; CDR3 DNA: TGCAGCGTTGGGACTAGCGCCAGGTCGGAGACCCAGTACTTC
V gene: TRBV3-1; clone size: NA; D gene: TRBD2; J gene: TRBJ2-3; CDR3 length: 17; CDR3 protein: CACSQISGRALTDTQYF; CDR3 DNA: TGTGCCTGCAGCCAAATCAGCGGGAGGGCCCTCACAGATACGCAGTATTTT
V gene: TRBV27; clone size: few; D gene: NA; J gene: TRBJ1-2; CDR3 length: 15; CDR3 protein: CASSSTISGAYGYTF; CDR3 DNA: TGTGCCAGCAGTTCGACGATCTCAGGGGCCTATGGCTACACCTTC
V gene: TRBV4-2; clone size: NA; D gene: TRBD2; J gene: TRBJ2-2; CDR3 length: 21; CDR3 protein: CASSPSWPPLAAYTNTGELFF; CDR3 DNA: TGTGCCAGCAGTCCAAGCTGGCCTCCACTAGCGGCCTATACGAACACCGGGGAGCTGTTTTTT
V gene: TRBV5-1; clone size: NA; D gene: NA; J gene: TRBJ2-1; CDR3 length: 14; CDR3 protein: CASSLRRVDSEQFF; CDR3 DNA: TGCGCCAGCAGCTTGAGGCGGGTAGATTCTGAGCAGTTCTTC
V gene: TRBV7-2; clone size: many; D gene: NA; J gene: TRBJ2-2; CDR3 length: 13; CDR3 protein: CASSFVWSGELFF; CDR3 DNA: TGTGCCAGCAGCTTTGTATGGTCCGGGGAGCTGTTTTTT
V gene: TRBV4-1; clone size: few; D gene: NA; J gene: TRBJ1-3; CDR3 length: 13; CDR3 protein: CASSQEGGNTIYF; CDR3 DNA: TGCGCCAGCAGCCAAGAAGGTGGAAACACCATATATTTT
V gene: TRBV5-1; clone size: many; D gene: NA; J gene: TRBJ2-2; CDR3 length: 13; CDR3 protein: CASSFRSTGELFF; CDR3 DNA: TGCGCCAGCAGCTTCCGGAGCACCGGGGAGCTGTTTTTT
V gene: TRBV28; clone size: NA; D gene: TRBD2; J gene: TRBJ2-1; CDR3 length: 12; CDR3 protein: CASSPQLAGQFF; CDR3 DNA: TGTGCCAGCAGTCCCCAGCTAGCGGGGCAGTTCTTC
V gene: TRBV29-1; clone size: many; D gene: NA; J gene: TRBJ2-3; CDR3 length: 13; CDR3 protein: CSAPWPGTDTQYF; CDR3 DNA: TGCAGCGCCCCGTGGCCTGGCACAGATACGCAGTATTTT
V gene: TRBV7-2; clone size: NA; D gene: NA; J gene: TRBJ2-1; CDR3 length: 16; CDR3 protein: CASSLGGKMTNSEQFF; CDR3 DNA: TGTGCCAGCAGCTTAGGGGGGAAGATGACCAATAGTGAGCAGTTCTTC
V gene: TRBV28; clone size: many; D gene: NA; J gene: TRBJ1-6; CDR3 length: 14; CDR3 protein: CASKWEGEYSPLHF; CDR3 DNA: TGTGCCAGCAAATGGGAGGGGGAGTATTCACCCCTCCACTTT
V gene: TRBV20-1; clone size: NA; D gene: TRBD1; J gene: TRBJ1-1; CDR3 length: 14; CDR3 protein: CSAKTGTLNTEAFF; CDR3 DNA: TGCAGTGCCAAGACAGGGACCTTGAACACTGAAGCTTTCTTT
V gene: TRBV20-1; clone size: few; D gene: NA; J gene: TRBJ2-1; CDR3 length: 14; CDR3 protein: CSAGIRGRSGEQFF; CDR3 DNA: TGCAGTGCTGGAATCAGAGGACGCTCTGGTGAGCAGTTCTTC
V gene: TRBV7-9; clone size: NA; D gene: TRBD1; J gene: TRBJ1-2; CDR3 length: 14; CDR3 protein: CASSSGQEDYGYTF; CDR3 DNA: TGTGCCAGCAGCTCAGGACAGGAGGACTATGGCTACACCTTC
V gene: TRBV7-2; clone size: many; D gene: NA; J gene: TRBJ2-7; CDR3 length: 14; CDR3 protein: CASSLVTAEYEQYF; CDR3 DNA: TGTGCCAGCAGCTTAGTCACAGCAGAGTACGAGCAGTACTTC
V gene: TRBV24-1; clone size: few; D gene: TRBD1; J gene: TRBJ1-5; CDR3 length: 16; CDR3 protein: CATSDEGQGMGQPQHF; CDR3 DNA: TGTGCCACCAGTGATGAAGGACAGGGGATGGGTCAGCCCCAGCATTTT
V gene: TRBV20-1; clone size: many; D gene: TRBD2; J gene: TRBJ2-2; CDR3 length: 16; CDR3 protein: CSAPREREKNTGELFF; CDR3 DNA: TGCAGTGCTCCCCGTGAGCGGGAGAAAAACACCGGGGAGCTGTTTTTT
V gene: TRBV5-1; clone size: NA; D gene: NA; J gene: TRBJ2-5; CDR3 length: 13; CDR3 protein: CASSSDDGETQYF; CDR3 DNA: TGCGCCAGCAGCTCGGACGACGGAGAGACCCAGTACTTC
V gene: TRBV5-1; clone size: many; D gene: NA; J gene: TRBJ2-6; CDR3 length: 14; CDR3 protein: CASSFISGANVLTF; CDR3 DNA: TGCGCCAGCAGCTTTATCTCTGGGGCCAACGTCCTGACTTTC
V gene: TRBV19; clone size: NA; D gene: NA; J gene: TRBJ2-2; CDR3 length: 16; CDR3 protein: CASSKAVRGKDWELFF; CDR3 DNA: TGTGCCAGTAGTAAAGCGGTCCGGGGAAAAGACTGGGAGCTGTTTTTT
V gene: TRBV29-1; clone size: many; D gene: NA; J gene: TRBJ2-5; CDR3 length: 16; CDR3 protein: CSVEVADGQPERTQYF; CDR3 DNA: TGCAGCGTTGAAGTGGCGGACGGACAACCCGAAAGGACCCAGTACTTC
V gene: TRBV5-1; clone size: few; D gene: TRBD2; J gene: TRBJ2-7; CDR3 length: 15; CDR3 protein: CASSLASGLAGEQYF; CDR3 DNA: TGCGCCAGCAGCTTGGCCTCGGGACTAGCGGGAGAGCAGTACTTC
V gene: TRBV27; clone size: many; D gene: NA; J gene: TRBJ2-7; CDR3 length: 14; CDR3 protein: CASSWVGGSYEQYF; CDR3 DNA: TGTGCCAGCAGTTGGGTGGGGGGCTCCTACGAGCAGTACTTC
V gene: TRBV3-1; clone size: NA; D gene: TRBD2; J gene: TRBJ2-1; CDR3 length: 14; CDR3 protein: CASSQGLGYNEQFF; CDR3 DNA: TGTGCCAGCAGCCAGGGACTAGGCTACAATGAGCAGTTCTTC
V gene: TRBV29-1; clone size: few; D gene: NA; J gene: TRBJ2-2; CDR3 length: 11; CDR3 protein: CSVDDLGGLFF; CDR3 DNA: TGCAGCGTTGACGATCTAGGGGGGCTGTTTTTT
V gene: TRBV5-1; clone size: many; D gene: TRBD1; J gene: TRBJ2-5; CDR3 length: 15; CDR3 protein: CASSPRTGMVETQYF; CDR3 DNA: TGCGCCAGCAGCCCCAGGACAGGGATGGTTGAGACCCAGTACTTC
V gene: TRBV10-3; clone size: many; D gene: TRBD2; J gene: TRBJ2-5; CDR3 length: 14; CDR3 protein: CAISPRGDQETQYF; CDR3 DNA: TGTGCCATCAGTCCCCGGGGGGACCAAGAGACCCAGTACTTC
V gene: TRBV5-1; clone size: NA; D gene: NA; J gene: TRBJ2-6; CDR3 length: 16; CDR3 protein: CASSLPGDAGANVLTF; CDR3 DNA: TGCGCCAGCAGCTTGCCGGGGGACGCTGGGGCCAACGTCCTGACTTTC
V gene: TRBV20-1; clone size: NA; D gene: TRBD1; J gene: TRBJ1-5; CDR3 length: 14; CDR3 protein: CSASRQGIGQPQHF; CDR3 DNA: TGCAGTGCTAGTAGACAGGGGATCGGTCAGCCCCAGCATTTT
V gene: TRBV7-9; clone size: few; D gene: NA; J gene: TRBJ2-1; CDR3 length: 17; CDR3 protein: CASSLVGDTVWGNEQFF; CDR3 DNA: TGTGCCAGCAGCTTAGTGGGGGATACGGTTTGGGGGAATGAGCAGTTCTTC
V gene: TRBV15; clone size: NA; D gene: NA; J gene: TRBJ2-1; CDR3 length: 16; CDR3 protein: CATSRDGEIWGNEQFF; CDR3 DNA: TGTGCCACCAGCAGAGATGGAGAGATCTGGGGGAATGAGCAGTTCTTC
V gene: TRBV5-1; clone size: many; D gene: TRBD1; J gene: TRBJ2-2; CDR3 length: 15; CDR3 protein: CASSRRTGDTGELFF; CDR3 DNA: TGCGCCAGCAGCCGTCGGACAGGAGACACCGGGGAGCTGTTTTTT